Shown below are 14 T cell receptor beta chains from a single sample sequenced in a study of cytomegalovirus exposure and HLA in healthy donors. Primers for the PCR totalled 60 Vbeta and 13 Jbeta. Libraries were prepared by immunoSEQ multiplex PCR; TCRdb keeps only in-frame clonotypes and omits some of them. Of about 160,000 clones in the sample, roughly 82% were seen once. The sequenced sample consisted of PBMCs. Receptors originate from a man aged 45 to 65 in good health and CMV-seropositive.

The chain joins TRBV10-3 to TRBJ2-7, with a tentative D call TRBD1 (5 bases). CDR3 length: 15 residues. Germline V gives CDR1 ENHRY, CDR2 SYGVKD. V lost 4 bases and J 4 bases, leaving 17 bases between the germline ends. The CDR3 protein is CAISGMTAQLYEQYF. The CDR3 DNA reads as TGTGCCATCAGTGGAATGACAGCTCAGCTTTACGAGCAGTACTTC.

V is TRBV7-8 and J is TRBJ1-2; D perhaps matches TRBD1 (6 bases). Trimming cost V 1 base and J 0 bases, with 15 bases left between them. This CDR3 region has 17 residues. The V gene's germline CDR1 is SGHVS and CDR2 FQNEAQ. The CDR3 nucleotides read TGTGCCAGCAGCTTAGGTCCCCGACAGGTTTCTAACTATGGCTACACCTTC. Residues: CASSLGPRQVSNYGYTF. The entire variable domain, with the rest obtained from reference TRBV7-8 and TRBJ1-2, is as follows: GAGVSQSPRYKVAKRGQDVALRCDPISGHVSLFWYQQALGQGPEFLTYFQNEAQLDKSGLPSDRFFAERPEGSVSTLKIQRTQQEDSAVYLCASSLGPRQVSNYGYTFGSGTRLTVV.

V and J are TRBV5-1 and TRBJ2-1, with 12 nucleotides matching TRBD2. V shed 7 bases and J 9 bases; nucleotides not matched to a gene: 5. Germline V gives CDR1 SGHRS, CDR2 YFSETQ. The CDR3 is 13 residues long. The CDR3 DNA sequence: TGCGCCAGCCTAGCGGGAGGGGATGGTGAGCAGTTCTTC. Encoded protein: CASLAGGDGEQFF.

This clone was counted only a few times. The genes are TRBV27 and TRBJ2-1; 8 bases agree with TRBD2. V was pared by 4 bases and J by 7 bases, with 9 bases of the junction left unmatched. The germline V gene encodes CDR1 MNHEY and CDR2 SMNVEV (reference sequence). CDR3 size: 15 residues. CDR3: CASSSPSGSGNEQFF. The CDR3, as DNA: TGTGCCAGCAGTTCCCCCAGCGGGAGCGGGAATGAGCAGTTCTTC.

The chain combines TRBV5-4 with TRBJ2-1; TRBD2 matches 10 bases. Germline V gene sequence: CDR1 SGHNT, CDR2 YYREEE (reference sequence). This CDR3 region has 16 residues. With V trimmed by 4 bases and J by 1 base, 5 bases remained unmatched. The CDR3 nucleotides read TGTGCCAGCAGCGCGACTAGCGGGTTATCCTACAATGAGCAGTTCTTC. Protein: CASSATSGLSYNEQFF.

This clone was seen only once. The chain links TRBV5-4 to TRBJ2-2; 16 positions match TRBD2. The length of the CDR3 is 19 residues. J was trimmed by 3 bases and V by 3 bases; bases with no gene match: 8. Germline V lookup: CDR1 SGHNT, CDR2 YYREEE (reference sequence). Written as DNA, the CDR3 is TGTGCCAGCAGCTCTTCGGGACTAGCGGGAGGGCCATACACCGGGGAGCTGTTTTTT. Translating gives CASSSSGLAGGPYTGELFF.

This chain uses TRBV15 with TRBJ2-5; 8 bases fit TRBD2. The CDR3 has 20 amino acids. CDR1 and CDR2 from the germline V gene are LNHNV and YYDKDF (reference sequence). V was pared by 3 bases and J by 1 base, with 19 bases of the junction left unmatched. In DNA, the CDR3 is TGTGCCACCAGCAGCGACCTCGGGGGCGGGGGGACACATCCCCAAGAGACCCAGTACTTC. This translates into CATSSDLGGGGTHPQETQYF.

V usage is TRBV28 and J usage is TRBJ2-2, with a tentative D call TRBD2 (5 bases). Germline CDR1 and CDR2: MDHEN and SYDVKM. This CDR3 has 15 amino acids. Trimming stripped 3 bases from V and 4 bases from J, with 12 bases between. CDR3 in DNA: TGTGCCAGCAGTTTCCCCGGGGTCGGCACCGGGGAGCTGTTTTTT. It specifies CASSFPGVGTGELFF.

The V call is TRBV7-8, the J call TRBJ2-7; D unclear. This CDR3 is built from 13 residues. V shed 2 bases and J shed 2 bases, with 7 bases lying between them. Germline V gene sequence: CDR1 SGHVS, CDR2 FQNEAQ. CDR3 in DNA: TGTGCCAGCAGCTTAAGCGAGGCCTACGAGCAGTACTTC. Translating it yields CASSLSEAYEQYF.

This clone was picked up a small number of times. CDR3 loop: CASTLAGGSTDTQYF. The CDR3, as DNA: TGTGCCAGCACCCTAGCGGGAGGAAGCACAGATACGCAGTATTTT. The rearrangement links TRBV6-5 to TRBJ2-3, with 11 nucleotides matching TRBD2. Trimming removed 7 bases from V and 0 bases from J; junction bases left unmatched: 3. The length of the CDR3 is 15 residues. Germline V lookup: CDR1 MNHEY, CDR2 SVGAGI.

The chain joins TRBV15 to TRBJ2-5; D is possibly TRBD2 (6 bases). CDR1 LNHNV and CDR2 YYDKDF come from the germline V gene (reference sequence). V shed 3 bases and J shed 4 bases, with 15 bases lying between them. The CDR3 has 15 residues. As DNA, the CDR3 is TGTGCCACCAGCAGCCGAGCGGGTCGAGCAGAGACCCAGTACTTC. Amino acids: CATSSRAGRAETQYF.

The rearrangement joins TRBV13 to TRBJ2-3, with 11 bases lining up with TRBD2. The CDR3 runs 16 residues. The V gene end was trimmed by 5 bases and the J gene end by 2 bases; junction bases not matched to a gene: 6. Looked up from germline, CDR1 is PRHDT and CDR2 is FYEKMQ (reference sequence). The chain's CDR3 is CASSPIAGGLTDTQYF. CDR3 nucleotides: TGTGCCAGCAGCCCAATAGCGGGGGGGCTCACAGATACGCAGTATTTT.

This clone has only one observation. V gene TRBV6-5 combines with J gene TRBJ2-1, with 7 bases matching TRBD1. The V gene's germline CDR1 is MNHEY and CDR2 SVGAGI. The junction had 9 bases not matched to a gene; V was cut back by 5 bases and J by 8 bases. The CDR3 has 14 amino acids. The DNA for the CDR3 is TGTGCCAGCAGTACCCAGGGGGAGCCCGATGAGCAGTTCTTC. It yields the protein CASSTQGEPDEQFF.

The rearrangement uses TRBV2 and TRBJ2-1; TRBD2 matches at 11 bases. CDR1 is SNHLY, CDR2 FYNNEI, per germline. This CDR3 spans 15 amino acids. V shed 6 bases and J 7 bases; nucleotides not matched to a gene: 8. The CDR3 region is CASRTPGLAVNEQFF. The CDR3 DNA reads TGTGCCAGCAGGACTCCGGGACTAGCGGTGAATGAGCAGTTCTTC.